What follows are 21 T cell receptor beta chains derived from one specimen sequenced in a study of T cells expressing NK-cell markers. TCRdb reprocessed the 5' RACE reads, keeping one entry per CDR3 protein, no DNA. The repertoire shows a few hundred thousand distinct CDR3 sequences; the top ten hold around 5.3%. Sequenced sample: blood T cells: a sorted CD56 or NKG2C T cell subset, CD4+ or CD8+ T cells, or bulk PBMC T cells (not recorded which). The receptors come from a man aged 18 to 69 in good health.

This chain joins TRBV6-1 and TRBJ2-2; TCRdb selects TRBD1, and the lack of DNA leaves this call unchecked. The CDR3 totals 16 residues. Germline CDR1 reads MNHNS; CDR2 reads SASEGT. The CDR3 sequence is CASNRDRITNTGELFF.

The V call is TRBV12-3 or TRBV12-4, the J call TRBJ1-6; lacking DNA, the TRBD1 call made by TCRdb goes unchecked. The CDR3 is made up of 14 amino acids. CDR3 sequence: CASKDWGGNSPLHF.

The chain couples TRBV6-5 to TRBJ2-3; TCRdb's assignment of TRBD1 cannot be checked, as there is no DNA. The CDR3 has 12 residues. The germline CDR1 and CDR2 sequences are MNHEY and SVGAGI. The CDR3 protein is CASSPRTASWYF.

The rearrangement links TRBV2 to TRBJ2-1; TCRdb picks TRBD1, but there is no DNA to check that call. The CDR3 is 15 residues long. CDR1 and CDR2 from the germline V gene are SNHLY and FYNNEI. The CDR3 spells CASSMNRGIYNEQFF.

The genes are TRBV7-9 and TRBJ1-2; TCRdb proposes TRBD1, but this gene call is untestable without DNA. This CDR3 comprises 17 residues. Germline assignment: CDR1 SEHNR and CDR2 FQNEAQ (reference sequence). The CDR3 here is CASSSPGGTGRPYGYTF.

The V call is TRBV7-6, the J call TRBJ2-3; there is no DNA to check the TCRdb D call of TRBD1. CDR3 length equals 15 residues. Per the germline V gene, CDR1 is SGHVS and CDR2 is FNYEAQ. The CDR3 region is CASSPNRGRSDTQYF.

The chain uses TRBV20-1 and TRBJ2-7; TCRdb's D call, TRBD2, is unchecked because there is no DNA. The CDR3 extends over 16 amino acids. Per the germline V gene, CDR1 is DFQATT and CDR2 is SNEGSKA (reference sequence). The CDR3 here is CSAHHRTRRGLYEQYF.

The genes are TRBV5-1 and TRBJ2-5; lacking DNA, the TRBD2 call made by TCRdb goes unchecked. The germline CDR1 and CDR2 sequences are SGHRS and YFSETQ. The CDR3 is made up of 17 amino acids. CDR3 amino acids: CASSPPTSGGWRLAQYF. Full variable domain (missing parts from reference TRBV5-1 and TRBJ2-5): KAGVTQTPRYLIKTRGQQVTLSCSPISGHRSVSWYQQTPGQGLQFLFEYFSETQRNKGNFPGRFSGRQFSNSRSEMNVSTLELGDSALYLCASSPPTSGGWRLAQYFGPGTRLLVL.

The gene calls are TRBV27 and TRBJ2-4. Germline V lookup: CDR1 MNHEY, CDR2 SMNVEV (reference sequence). The CDR3 spans 14 residues. The CDR3 loop is CASSFISAKNIQYF.

The V and J genes are TRBV5-1 and TRBJ1-4; TCRdb outputs TRBD1, but without DNA this stays unchecked. Germline V gene lookup returns CDR1 SGHRS and CDR2 YFSETQ. This CDR3 has 15 amino acids. The CDR3 region is CASSFGGSSNEKLFF. Together with reference TRBV5-1 and TRBJ1-4, the CDR3 gives the full variable domain: KAGVTQTPRYLIKTRGQQVTLSCSPISGHRSVSWYQQTPGQGLQFLFEYFSETQRNKGNFPGRFSGRQFSNSRSEMNVSTLELGDSALYLCASSFGGSSNEKLFFGSGTQLSVL.

The J gene is TRBJ1-1, the V gene TRBV12-3 or TRBV12-4. The CDR3 is 13 residues long. The CDR3 here is CASRMGHSRGTFF.

The V call is TRBV20-1, the J call TRBJ2-3; TCRdb designates TRBD1, a call that cannot be tested without DNA. CDR3 length: 15 residues. Germline V gene lookup returns CDR1 DFQATT and CDR2 SNEGSKA (reference sequence). This CDR3 is CSARMDRGKADTQYF.

This chain connects TRBV7-9 to TRBJ2-1. The CDR3 length is 15 residues. Looked up from germline, CDR1 is SEHNR and CDR2 is FQNEAQ (reference sequence). This CDR3 reads CASSPGLGADNEQFF.

J is TRBJ1-4 and V is TRBV18; TCRdb's D gene call, TRBD1, goes unchecked for lack of DNA. This CDR3 spans 14 amino acids. The germline CDR1 and CDR2 sequences are KGHSH and LQKENI. The CDR3 loop is CASSPQQGAEKLFF.

The chain links TRBV7-6 to TRBJ2-7; TCRdb's D gene call, TRBD1, goes unchecked for lack of DNA. The CDR3 contains 13 residues. CDR1 is SGHVS, CDR2 FNYEAQ, per germline. The CDR3 is CASRKQGAIEQYF. Full variable domain (rest looked up from reference TRBV7-6 and TRBJ2-7): GAGVSQSPRYKVTKRGQDVALRCDPISGHVSLYWYRQALGQGPEFLTYFNYEAQQDKSGLPNDRFSAERPEGSISTLTIQRTEQRDSAMYRCASRKQGAIEQYFGPGTRLTVT.

The chain employs TRBV5-1 and TRBJ2-1; as DNA is missing, the TRBD2 call by TCRdb cannot be tested. Germline V gene data show CDR1 as SGHRS and CDR2 as YFSETQ. The CDR3 consists of 16 residues. CDR3 protein: CASSLSTSGSYNEQFF.

The CDR3 sequence: CASSYAPTGGEGAFF. The chain carries TRBV6-5 and TRBJ1-1; TCRdb names TRBD1, which stays unverified in the absence of DNA. This CDR3 contains 15 residues. Per germline, CDR1 MNHEY and CDR2 SVGAGI.

The V call is TRBV5-1, the J call TRBJ2-5; TCRdb picks TRBD1, but there is no DNA to check that call. The CDR3 consists of 15 residues. Germline V gives CDR1 SGHRS, CDR2 YFSETQ. This CDR3 reads CASSLSGAGQETQYF. Combining the CDR3 with reference TRBV5-1 and TRBJ2-5 gives the whole variable domain KAGVTQTPRYLIKTRGQQVTLSCSPISGHRSVSWYQQTPGQGLQFLFEYFSETQRNKGNFPGRFSGRQFSNSRSEMNVSTLELGDSALYLCASSLSGAGQETQYFGPGTRLLVL.

The chain uses TRBV7-9 and TRBJ1-6. The CDR3 consists of 14 residues. Germline V gene lookup returns CDR1 SEHNR and CDR2 FQNEAQ (reference sequence). CDR3 residues: CASSYPYDISPLHF. The variable domain in full, with the rest retrieved from reference TRBV7-9 and TRBJ1-6, is DTGVSQNPRHKITKRGQNVTFRCDPISEHNRLYWYRQTLGQGPEFLTYFQNEAQLEKSRLLSDRFSAERPKGSFSTLEIQRTEQGDSAMYLCASSYPYDISPLHFGNGTRLTVT.

The chain combines TRBV13 with TRBJ1-6; as DNA is missing, the TRBD1 call by TCRdb cannot be tested. CDR1 and CDR2 from the germline V gene are PRHDT and FYEKMQ (reference sequence). This CDR3 is 19 amino acids long. The chain's CDR3 is CASSLTQGARSSYNSPLHF. Full variable domain (outside the CDR3, taken from reference TRBV13 and TRBJ1-6): AAGVIQSPRHLIKEKRETATLKCYPIPRHDTVYWYQQGPGQDPQFLISFYEKMQSDKGSIPDRFSAQQFSDYHSELNMSSLELGDSALYFCASSLTQGARSSYNSPLHFGNGTRLTVT.

The chain combines TRBV18 with TRBJ2-1; TCRdb's D call, TRBD1, is unchecked because there is no DNA. Germline V CDR1 and CDR2: KGHSH, LQKENI. This CDR3 has 13 residues. The CDR3 spells CASSPRGYNEQFF.